This T cell receptor (beta chain) came from a study of shared clonotypes between healthy human individuals. The V end was cut by 4 bases, the J end by 6 bases, with 22 bases between. From germline, CDR1 is SEHNR and CDR2 FQNEAQ (reference sequence). The CDR3 loop spans 17 amino acids. CD4+ cells yielded CD45RA+ naive and CD45RA-negative memory subsets. As originally analysed: ImmunoSEQ sequences covered only the junction and lacked quality scores; filtering therefore differed. Generated by immunoSEQ multiplex PCR, the TCRdb table keeps only in-frame clones and is missing some. That table is the source of V, J and clone size, and D and trimming were worked out from the DNA. The sample shows about 2.4 million clones, approximately 92% of them seen only once.

Material for sequencing was naive CD4+ T cells sorted from blood. Subset specified: CD45RA+ positively selected. The TCR originated in a man younger than 30 in good health. V usage is TRBV7-9 and J usage is TRBJ1-5, with D perhaps matching TRBD1 (6 bases). DNA for the CDR3: TGTGCCAGCAGCTCTAGGGGGGCGGGGCCTCCGGGTCAGCCCCAGCATTTT. It is translated as CASSSRGAGPPGQPQHF.